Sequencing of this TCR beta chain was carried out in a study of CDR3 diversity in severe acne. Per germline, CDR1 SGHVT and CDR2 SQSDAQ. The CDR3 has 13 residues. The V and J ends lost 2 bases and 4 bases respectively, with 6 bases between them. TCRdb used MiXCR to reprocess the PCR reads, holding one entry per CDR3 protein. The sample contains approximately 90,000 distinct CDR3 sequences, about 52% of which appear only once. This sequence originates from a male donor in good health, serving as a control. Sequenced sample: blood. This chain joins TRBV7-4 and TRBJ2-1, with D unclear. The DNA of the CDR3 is TGTGCCAGCAGCTTACCACGATACAATGAGCAGTTCTTC. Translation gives CASSLPRYNEQFF.